Below, one T cell receptor beta chain is given with its context. At one end the junction does not follow the germline gene, possibly because of a read error. These data are taken from a study of Graves' ophthalmopathy and Graves' hyperthyroidism. Scientists amplified the TCR beta CDR3 regions from RNA transcripts. HTBI primers were used in a first-round RT-PCR, which preceded a second-round multiplex PCR. TCRdb called the multiplex PCR reads again in MiXCR, with one record for every CDR3 protein. The data hold roughly 500,000 distinct CDR3 sequences, with over 13% observed a single time. The TCR comes from a woman under 40 with Graves' ophthalmopathy. Sequenced material: blood.

The CDR3 bases are TGTGCCGCCAGCAGAGACGACAGGGACGCCGGGGAGCTGTTTTTT. Protein sequence: CAASRDDRDAGELFF. The chain carries TRBV15 and TRBJ2-2, with 7 bases matching TRBD1. CDR3 length equals 15 residues. CDR1 and CDR2 (germline): LNHNV, YYDKDF (reference sequence).